The entry below describes one T cell receptor beta chain. Its antigen is undetermined. One junction end disagrees with the germline gene, perhaps due to a read error. These data are taken from a study of tumor-infiltrating lymphocytes in primary liver carcinoma. Study as a whole: Productive TCRbeta read yields ran from roughly 3.7 to 6.8 million per sample and were similar between tissues.

Constant-region priming of around 500 ng total RNA yielded TCR beta cDNA. Sequencing libraries for TCR beta derived from three nested multiplex PCR rounds that used slightly modified ARM-PCR. Both of the initial two PCR rounds ran for about 9 cycles and employed TRBV1-TRBV30 forward primers alongside a C-beta reverse primer. In TCRdb, the multiplex PCR reads were re-called with MiXCR into one record per CDR3 protein. The sample gives 90,000 to 100,000 distinct CDR3 sequences, over 55% of which show up once; over 7.5% is in the top ten. RNA and DNA were co-extracted from around 18-30 mg of unsorted bulk tissue. Patients carried chronic HBV infection without prior treatment. General study findings and limits: Significantly larger top-250-clone fractions were found in tumors than in blood (p = 0.039). Only about 7.5-24% of top clones spanned all five tumor regions.

The germline CDR1 and CDR2 sequences are SQVTM and ANQGSEA. The CDR3 loop spans 16 amino acids. The chain is built from TRBV29-1 and TRBJ1-4; no reliable D call. Input material: liver tumor tissue from sampling region 5. This sample's subset: tumor region T5, tumor centre. This clonotype was sampled from a woman aged 55-69 years with primary liver carcinoma and hepatitis B virus infection. Here the CDR3 reads CRVEDWHNHPNEKLFF. For the CDR3, the DNA is TGCAGGGTTGAAGATTGGCACAATCATCCCAATGAAAAACTGTTTTTT.